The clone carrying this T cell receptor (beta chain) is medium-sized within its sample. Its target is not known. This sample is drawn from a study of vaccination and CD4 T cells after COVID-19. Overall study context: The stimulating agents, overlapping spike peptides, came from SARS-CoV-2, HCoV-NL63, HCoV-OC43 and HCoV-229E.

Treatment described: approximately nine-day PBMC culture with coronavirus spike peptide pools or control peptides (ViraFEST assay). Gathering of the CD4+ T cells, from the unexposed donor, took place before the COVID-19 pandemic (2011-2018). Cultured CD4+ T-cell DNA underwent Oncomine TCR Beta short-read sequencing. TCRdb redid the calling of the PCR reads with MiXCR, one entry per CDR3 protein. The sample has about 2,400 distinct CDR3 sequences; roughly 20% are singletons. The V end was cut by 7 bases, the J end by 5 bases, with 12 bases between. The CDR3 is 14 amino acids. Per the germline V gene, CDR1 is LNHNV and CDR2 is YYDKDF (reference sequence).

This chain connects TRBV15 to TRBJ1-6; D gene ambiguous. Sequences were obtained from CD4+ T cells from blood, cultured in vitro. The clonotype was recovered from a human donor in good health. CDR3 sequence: CATMQESDNSPLHF. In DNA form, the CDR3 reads TGTGCCACCATGCAGGAGTCCGATAATTCACCCCTCCACTTT.